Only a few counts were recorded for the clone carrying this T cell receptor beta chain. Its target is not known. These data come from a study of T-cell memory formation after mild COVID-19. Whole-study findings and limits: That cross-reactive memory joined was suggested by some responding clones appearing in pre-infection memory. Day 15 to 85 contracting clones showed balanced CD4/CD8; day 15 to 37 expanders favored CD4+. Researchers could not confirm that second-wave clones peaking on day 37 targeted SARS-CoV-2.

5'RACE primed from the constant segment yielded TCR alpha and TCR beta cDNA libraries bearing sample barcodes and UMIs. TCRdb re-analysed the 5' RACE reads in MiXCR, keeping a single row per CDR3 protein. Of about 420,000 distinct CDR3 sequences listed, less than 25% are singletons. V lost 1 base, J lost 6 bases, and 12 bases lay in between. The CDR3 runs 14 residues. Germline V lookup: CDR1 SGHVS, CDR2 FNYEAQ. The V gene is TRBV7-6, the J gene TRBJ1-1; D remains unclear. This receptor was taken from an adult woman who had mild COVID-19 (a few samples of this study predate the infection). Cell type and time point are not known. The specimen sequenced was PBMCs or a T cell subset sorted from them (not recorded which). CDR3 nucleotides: TGTGCCAGCAGCTTAGGGCCCCAGTCGGCTGAAGCTTTCTTT. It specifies CASSLGPQSAEAFF.